Listed here is a single TCR beta chain. These data come from a study of blood T cell repertoires in COVID-19. Germline V gene data show CDR1 as LNHDA and CDR2 as SQIVND (reference sequence). This CDR3 has 15 amino acids. V trimming: 5 bases; J trimming: 6 bases; junction bases outside the gene matches: 7. Original analysis: Nucleated cell number was recorded as an estimate derived from reference gene primer amplification. The repertoire was sequenced with immunoSEQ multiplex PCR; TCRdb's copy has only in-frame clones and lacks some. The V and J calls and the clone size are those of that table, but D and trimming were determined from the DNA. The sample consists of roughly 200,000 clones, approximately 88% of them appearing once.

The source of this sequence is a middle-aged woman with COVID-19, enrolled during active disease. The sample taken for sequencing was peripheral blood. The rearrangement uses TRBV19 and TRBJ1-5, with 10 bases that match TRBD1. The CDR3 is CASSPTGGLTQPQHF. Written as DNA, the CDR3 is TGTGCCAGTAGTCCGACAGGGGGCTTGACTCAGCCCCAGCATTTT.